The TCR beta chain under discussion was sequenced for a study of CD8+ T cells in alopecia areata. CDR1 MGHRA and CDR2 YSYEKL come from the germline V gene. This CDR3 has 17 amino acids. Trimming removed 0 bases from V and 3 bases from J, with 17 bases in between. The sequencing template was cDNA reverse transcribed from extracted RNA. TCRdb's table, derived via immunoSEQ multiplex PCR, lists solely in-frame clones and lacks some. The repertoire holds some 45,000 clones, with about nine tenths as singletons. This sample's treatment: oral pan-JAK inhibitor, 5-10 mg twice daily. This clonotype originated in a human donor with alopecia areata. The material was CD8+ T cells sorted from blood, obtained at week 24, from a patient treated with tofacitinib. The V gene is TRBV4-1, the J gene TRBJ1-1; D is ambiguous. CDR3 bases: TGCGCCAGCAGCCAAGATACGATAAGAGCAGATGACACTGAAGCTTTCTTT. Amino acids: CASSQDTIRADDTEAFF.